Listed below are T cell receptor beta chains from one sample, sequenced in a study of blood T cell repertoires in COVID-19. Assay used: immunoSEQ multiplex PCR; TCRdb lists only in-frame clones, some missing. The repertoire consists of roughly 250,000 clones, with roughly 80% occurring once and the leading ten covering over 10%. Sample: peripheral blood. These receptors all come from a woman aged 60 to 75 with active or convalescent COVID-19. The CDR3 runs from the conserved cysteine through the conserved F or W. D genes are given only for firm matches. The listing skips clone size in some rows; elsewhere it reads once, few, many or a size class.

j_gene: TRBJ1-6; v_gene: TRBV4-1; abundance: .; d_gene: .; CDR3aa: CASSQVPGQRNSPLHF; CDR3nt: TGCGCCAGCAGCCAAGTCCCCGGACAGAGGAATTCACCCCTCCACTTT
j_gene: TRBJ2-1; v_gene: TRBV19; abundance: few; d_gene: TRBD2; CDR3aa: CASSIGGIAGTYNEQFF; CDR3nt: TGTGCCAGTAGTATAGGCGGCATAGCGGGGACCTACAATGAGCAGTTCTTC
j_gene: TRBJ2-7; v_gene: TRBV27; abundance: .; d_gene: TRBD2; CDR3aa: CASSPSGGLHYEQYF; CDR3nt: TGTGCCAGCAGCCCTAGCGGGGGGCTTCACTACGAGCAGTACTTC
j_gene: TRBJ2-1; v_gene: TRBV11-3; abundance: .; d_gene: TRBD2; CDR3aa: CASSIGGGTYNEQFF; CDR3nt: TGTGCCAGCAGCATTGGGGGGGGTACCTACAATGAGCAGTTCTTC
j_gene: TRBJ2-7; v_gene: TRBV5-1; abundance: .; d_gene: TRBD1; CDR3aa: CASSFGQGTSSYEQYF; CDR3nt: TGCGCCAGCAGCTTTGGACAGGGGACTTCATCCTACGAGCAGTACTTC
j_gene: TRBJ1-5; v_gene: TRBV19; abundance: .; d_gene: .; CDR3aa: CASQDWGYSNQPQHF; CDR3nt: TGTGCCAGCCAGGACTGGGGATATAGCAATCAGCCCCAGCATTTT
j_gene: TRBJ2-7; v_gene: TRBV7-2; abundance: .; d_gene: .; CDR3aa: CASSLHPGTRVGEQYF; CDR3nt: TGTGCCAGCAGCTTACATCCGGGGACACGGGTAGGCGAGCAGTACTTC
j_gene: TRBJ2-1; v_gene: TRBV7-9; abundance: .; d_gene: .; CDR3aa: CASTPWVGANYNEQFF; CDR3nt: TGTGCCAGCACTCCCTGGGTCGGAGCGAACTACAATGAGCAGTTCTTC
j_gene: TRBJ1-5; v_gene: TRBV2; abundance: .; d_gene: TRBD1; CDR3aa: CASRRQGGGNQPQHF; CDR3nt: TGTGCCAGCAGAAGACAGGGGGGAGGCAATCAGCCCCAGCATTTT
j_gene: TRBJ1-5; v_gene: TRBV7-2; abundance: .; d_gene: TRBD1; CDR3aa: CASSPGGVSNQPQHF; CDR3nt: TGTGCCAGCAGCCCAGGGGGCGTTAGCAATCAGCCCCAGCATTTT
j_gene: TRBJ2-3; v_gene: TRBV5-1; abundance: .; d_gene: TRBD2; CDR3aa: CASSSKPGLAGTDTQYF; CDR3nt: TGCGCCAGCAGCTCGAAACCGGGACTAGCGGGGACAGATACGCAGTATTTT
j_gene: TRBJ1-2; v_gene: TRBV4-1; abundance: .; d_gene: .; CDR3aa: CASSRGSEGGANYGYTF; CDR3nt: TGCGCCAGCAGCCGTGGGTCCGAAGGGGGAGCTAACTATGGCTACACCTTC
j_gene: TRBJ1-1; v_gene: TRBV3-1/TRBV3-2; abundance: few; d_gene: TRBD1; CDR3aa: CASSQEGQGAIEAFF; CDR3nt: TGTGCCAGCAGCCAAGAGGGACAGGGGGCCATTGAAGCTTTCTTT
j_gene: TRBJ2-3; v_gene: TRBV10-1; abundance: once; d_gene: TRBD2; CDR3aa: CASSESGRGYTDTQYF; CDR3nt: TGCGCCAGCAGTGAGTCCGGGCGGGGGTACACAGATACGCAGTATTTT
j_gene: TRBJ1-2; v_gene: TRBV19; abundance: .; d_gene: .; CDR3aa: CASSIIGDGNYGYTF; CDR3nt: TGTGCCAGTAGTATTATCGGGGATGGTAACTATGGCTACACCTTC
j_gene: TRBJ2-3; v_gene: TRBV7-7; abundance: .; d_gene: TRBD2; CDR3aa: CASSLLAGGSGDTQYF; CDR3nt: TGTGCTAGCAGCTTACTAGCGGGGGGGTCCGGAGATACGCAGTATTTT
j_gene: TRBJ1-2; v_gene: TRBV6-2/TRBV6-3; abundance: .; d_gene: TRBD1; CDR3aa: CASSSPGTVYGYTF; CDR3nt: TGTGCCAGCAGTTCCCCCGGGACAGTCTATGGCTACACCTTC
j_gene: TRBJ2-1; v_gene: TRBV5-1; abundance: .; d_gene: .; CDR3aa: CASSLEPTGPGQNEQFF; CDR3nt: TGCGCCAGCAGCTTGGAACCCACAGGACCGGGTCAGAATGAGCAGTTCTTC
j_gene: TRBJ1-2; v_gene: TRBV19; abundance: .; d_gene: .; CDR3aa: CASRETRPPYGYTF; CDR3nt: TGTGCCAGTAGGGAGACTAGGCCCCCCTATGGCTACACCTTC
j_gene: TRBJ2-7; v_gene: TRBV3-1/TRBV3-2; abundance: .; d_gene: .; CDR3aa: CASSSRGEQYF; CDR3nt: TGTGCCAGCAGCTCTAGAGGCGAGCAGTACTTC
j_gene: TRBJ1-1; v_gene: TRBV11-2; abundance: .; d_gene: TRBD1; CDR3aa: CASSRGDRGVLGAFF; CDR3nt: TGTGCCAGCAGCCGCGGGGACAGGGGAGTACTCGGGGCTTTCTTT
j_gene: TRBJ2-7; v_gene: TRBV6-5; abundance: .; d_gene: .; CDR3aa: CASSRGYYEQYF; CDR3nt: TGTGCCAGCAGTCGGGGGTACTACGAGCAGTACTTC
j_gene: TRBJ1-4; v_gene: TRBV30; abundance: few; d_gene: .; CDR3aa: CAWSGPGWATNEKLFF; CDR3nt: TGTGCCTGGAGTGGTCCAGGGTGGGCAACTAATGAAAAACTGTTTTTT
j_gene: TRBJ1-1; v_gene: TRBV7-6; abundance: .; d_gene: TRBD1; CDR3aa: CASSARDRGTEAFF; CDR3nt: TGTGCCAGCAGCGCCCGGGACAGGGGCACTGAAGCTTTCTTT
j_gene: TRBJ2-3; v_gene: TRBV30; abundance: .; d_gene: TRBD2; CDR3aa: CAWSVLAGSTDTQYF; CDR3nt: TGTGCCTGGAGTGTACTAGCGGGGTCCACAGATACGCAGTATTTT
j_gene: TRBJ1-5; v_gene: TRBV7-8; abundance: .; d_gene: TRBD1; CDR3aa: CASSPRGQGDQPQHF; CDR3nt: TGTGCCAGCAGCCCAAGGGGACAGGGCGATCAGCCCCAGCATTTT
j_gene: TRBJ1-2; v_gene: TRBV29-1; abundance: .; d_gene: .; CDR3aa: CSVGYSNYGYTF; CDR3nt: TGCAGCGTTGGTTACTCCAACTATGGCTACACCTTC
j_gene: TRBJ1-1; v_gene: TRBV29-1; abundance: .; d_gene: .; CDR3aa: CSGTLREGTEAFF; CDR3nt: TGCAGCGGGACCCTCAGGGAGGGTACTGAAGCTTTCTTT
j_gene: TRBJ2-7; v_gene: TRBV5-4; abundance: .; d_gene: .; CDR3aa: CASSPRAGQGQYEQYF; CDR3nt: TGTGCCAGCAGCCCCCGGGCGGGTCAAGGACAGTACGAGCAGTACTTC
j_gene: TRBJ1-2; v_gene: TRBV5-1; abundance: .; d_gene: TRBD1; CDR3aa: CASSPTGGTNYGYTF; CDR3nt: TGCGCCAGCAGCCCAACAGGGGGCACAAACTATGGCTACACCTTC
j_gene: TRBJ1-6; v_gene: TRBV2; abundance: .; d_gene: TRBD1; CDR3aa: CASSEELTGALHF; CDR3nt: TGTGCCAGCAGTGAAGAATTGACAGGGGCCCTCCACTTT
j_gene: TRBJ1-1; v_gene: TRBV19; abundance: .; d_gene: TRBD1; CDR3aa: CASRRTGGITEAFF; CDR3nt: TGTGCCAGTAGGCGAACAGGGGGTATCACTGAAGCTTTCTTT
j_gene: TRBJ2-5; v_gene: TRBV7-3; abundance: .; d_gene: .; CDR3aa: CASSLFGSGQETQYF; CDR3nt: TGTGCCAGCAGCTTATTTGGTAGCGGCCAAGAGACCCAGTACTTC
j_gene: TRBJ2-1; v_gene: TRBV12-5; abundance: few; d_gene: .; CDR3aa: CASGTQGFTYNEQFF; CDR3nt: TGTGCTAGTGGAACGCAGGGGTTCACCTACAATGAGCAGTTCTTC
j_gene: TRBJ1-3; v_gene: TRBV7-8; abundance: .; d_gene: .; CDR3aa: CASSLAGGGNTIYF; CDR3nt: TGTGCCAGCAGCTTAGCAGGGGGAGGAAACACCATATATTTT
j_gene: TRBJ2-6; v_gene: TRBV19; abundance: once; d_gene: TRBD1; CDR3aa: CASSMGTGASGANVLTF; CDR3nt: TGTGCCAGTAGTATGGGGACAGGGGCATCTGGGGCCAACGTCCTGACTTTC
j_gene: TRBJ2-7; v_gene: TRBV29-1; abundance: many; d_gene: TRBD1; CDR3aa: CSVYQGGAGYEQYF; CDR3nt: TGCAGCGTTTACCAAGGGGGCGCAGGGTACGAGCAGTACTTC
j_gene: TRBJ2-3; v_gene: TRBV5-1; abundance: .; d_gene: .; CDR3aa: CASRSMSAGDTQYF; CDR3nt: TGCGCCAGCAGATCGATGAGTGCCGGAGATACGCAGTATTTT
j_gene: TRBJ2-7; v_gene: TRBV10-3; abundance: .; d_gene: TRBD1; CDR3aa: CAISTGQGSAYEQYF; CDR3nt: TGTGCCATCAGTACGGGACAGGGGTCAGCCTACGAGCAGTACTTC
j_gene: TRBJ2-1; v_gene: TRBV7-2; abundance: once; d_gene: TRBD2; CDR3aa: CASSTSGLAGGTGEQFF; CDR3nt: TGTGCCAGCAGCACTAGTGGACTAGCGGGGGGGACGGGTGAGCAGTTCTTC
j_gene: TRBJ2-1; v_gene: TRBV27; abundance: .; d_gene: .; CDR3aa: CASSTRYNEQFF; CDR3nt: TGTGCCAGCAGTACCCGGTACAATGAGCAGTTCTTC
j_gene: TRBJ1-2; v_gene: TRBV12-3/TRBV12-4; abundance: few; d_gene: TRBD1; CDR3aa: CASWQGAYYGYTF; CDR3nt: TGTGCCTCCTGGCAGGGGGCGTACTATGGCTACACCTTC
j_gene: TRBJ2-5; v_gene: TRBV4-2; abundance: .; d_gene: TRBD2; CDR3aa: CASSQTSGGAWETQYF; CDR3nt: TGTGCCAGCAGCCAGACTAGCGGGGGGGCCTGGGAGACCCAGTACTTC